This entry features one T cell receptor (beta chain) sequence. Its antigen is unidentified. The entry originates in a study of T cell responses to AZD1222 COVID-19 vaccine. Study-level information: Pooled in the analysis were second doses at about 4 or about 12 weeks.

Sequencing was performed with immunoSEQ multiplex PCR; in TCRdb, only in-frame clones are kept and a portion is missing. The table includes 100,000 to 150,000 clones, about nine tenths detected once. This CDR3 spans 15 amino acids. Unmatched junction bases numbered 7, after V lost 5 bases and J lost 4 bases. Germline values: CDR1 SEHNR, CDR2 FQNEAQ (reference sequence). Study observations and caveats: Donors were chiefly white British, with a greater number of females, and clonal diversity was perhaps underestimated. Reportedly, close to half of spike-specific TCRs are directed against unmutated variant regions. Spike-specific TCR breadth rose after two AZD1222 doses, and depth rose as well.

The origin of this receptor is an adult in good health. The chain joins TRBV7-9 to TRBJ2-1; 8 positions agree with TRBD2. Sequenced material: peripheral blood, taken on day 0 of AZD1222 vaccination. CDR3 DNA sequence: TGTGCCAGCAGCCTAACCTCGGGGGGGTACAATGAGCAGTTCTTC. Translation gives CASSLTSGGYNEQFF.